This T cell receptor (beta chain) derives from a study of shared clonotypes between healthy human individuals. The CDR3 totals 19 residues. Germline CDR1 reads LNHDA; CDR2 reads SQIVND (reference sequence). Deletions cut 6 bases from V and 0 bases from J, with 25 bases between. Profiled with immunoSEQ multiplex PCR; TCRdb holds only in-frame clones, not every one. Altogether about 600,000 clones are present, roughly 97% being singletons, with the ten largest covering about 0.06%. This TCR came from a young woman in good health. The sequenced sample was naive CD4+ T cells sorted from blood. This sample's subset: CD45RA+ positively selected. J is TRBJ2-3 and V is TRBV19; D perhaps matches TRBD2 (7 bases). CDR3 amino acids: CASSRKGGQYAPSTDTQYF. For the CDR3, the DNA is TGTGCCAGTAGCCGGAAGGGGGGGCAATATGCCCCTAGCACAGATACGCAGTATTTT.